This TCR beta chain was identified in a study of blood T cell repertoires in COVID-19. Across the whole study: COVID-19 samples collected from the United States, Italy and Spain covered acute and convalescent phases. PBMCs, B-cell-depleted T cells, or T cells were the source of the cDNA or gDNA that made up the material.

In the authors' methods: Reference gene primers were amplified, and this amplification served to estimate nucleated cell counts. The protocol was immunoSEQ multiplex PCR, while the TCRdb copy is restricted to in-frame clones and leaves out a portion. V, J and clone size were drawn from that table, and D and trimming were deduced from the DNA. The table lists over 130,000 clones, 84% of them singletons. This CDR3 has 14 amino acids. V lost 6 bases and J 0 bases, leaving 6 bases between the germline ends. Germline CDR1 reads MGHRA; CDR2 reads YSYEKL. V and J are TRBV4-1 and TRBJ2-6; unclear D gene. The origin of this receptor is an older man with acute or convalescent COVID-19. Sample: peripheral blood. The DNA for the CDR3 is TGCGCCAGCAGATCGTACTCTGGGGCCAACGTCCTGACTTTC. Protein sequence: CASRSYSGANVLTF.